This TCR beta chain was obtained from a study of OX40 agonist ivuxolimab in advanced cancers. Trimming took 4 bases from V and 6 from J; bases not matched to a gene: 9. The CDR3 sequence is 15 residues long. Germline loops: CDR1 SGHNT, CDR2 YYREEE (reference sequence). TCRdb keeps only in-frame clones here, not all; method: immunoSEQ multiplex PCR. This table has 100,000 to 150,000 clones, 85% to 95% appearing once. The receptor was derived from an adult with an advanced solid tumor such as melanoma, head and neck, liver or kidney cancer. The chain uses TRBV5-4 and TRBJ1-2, with 10 positions matching TRBD1. The starting material was CD4+ or CD8+ T cells sorted from blood, obtained in a trial of the OX40 agonist ivuxolimab. CDR3 DNA: TGTGCCAGCAGCGTTGGACAGGGGGGATCCGATGGCTACACCTTC. Translated: CASSVGQGGSDGYTF.